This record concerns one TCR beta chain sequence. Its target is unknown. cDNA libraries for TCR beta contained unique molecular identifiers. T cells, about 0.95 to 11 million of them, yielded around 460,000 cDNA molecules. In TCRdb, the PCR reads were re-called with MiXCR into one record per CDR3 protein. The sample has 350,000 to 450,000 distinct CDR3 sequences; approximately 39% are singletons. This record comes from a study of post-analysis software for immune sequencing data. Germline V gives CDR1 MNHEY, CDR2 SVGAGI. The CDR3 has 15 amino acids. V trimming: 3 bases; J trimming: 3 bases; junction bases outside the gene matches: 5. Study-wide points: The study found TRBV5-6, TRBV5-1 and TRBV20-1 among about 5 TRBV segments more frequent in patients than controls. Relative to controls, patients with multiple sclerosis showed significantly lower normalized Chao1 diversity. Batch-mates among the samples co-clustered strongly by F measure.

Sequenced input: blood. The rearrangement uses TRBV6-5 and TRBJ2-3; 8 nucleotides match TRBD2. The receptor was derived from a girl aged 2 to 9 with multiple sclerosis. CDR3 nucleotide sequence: TGTGCCAGCAGTTATTCGACTAGCGTGACAGATACGCAGTATTTT. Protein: CASSYSTSVTDTQYF.